This passage covers 26 T cell receptor beta chains from one sample sequenced in a study of OX40 agonist ivuxolimab in advanced cancers. The assay was immunoSEQ multiplex PCR, and TCRdb's table has in-frame clones only and misses some. The sample includes under 85,000 clones, about nine tenths of them seen just once. The material sequenced was CD4+ or CD8+ T cells sorted from blood, taken in a trial of the OX40 agonist ivuxolimab. The receptors here all came from an adult with an advanced solid tumor such as melanoma, head and neck, liver or kidney cancer.

The chain couples TRBV7-3 to TRBJ2-1; weak D call: TRBD2 (5 bases). This CDR3 is built from 16 residues. CDR1 and CDR2 (germline): SGHTA, FQGTGA. V lost 5 bases to trimming and J lost 2 bases, with 16 bases between them. DNA for the CDR3: TGTGCCAGCAGCGGCGCTAGCAACCGAGCCTACAATGAGCAGTTCTTC. Translated, it gives CASSGASNRAYNEQFF.

The chain joins TRBV2 to TRBJ2-5; possible D gene TRBD1, 6 bases. CDR3 size: 14 residues. V lost 2 bases and J 7 bases, leaving 14 bases between the germline ends. Germline CDR1 is SNHLY and CDR2 is FYNNEI. The DNA for the CDR3 is TGTGCCAGCAGTGAATCCCCAGGGGTGGTGACCCAGTACTTC. It specifies CASSESPGVVTQYF.

This clone was detected once. The chain couples TRBV6-6 to TRBJ2-3; 8 bases are a match to TRBD2. The CDR3 has 13 residues. The V gene end was trimmed by 6 bases and the J gene end by 9 bases; junction bases not matched to a gene: 8. Germline CDR1 and CDR2: MNHNY and SVGAGI (reference sequence). CDR3 region: CASRLADPTTQYF. The CDR3 bases are TGTGCCAGCAGACTAGCGGACCCCACCACGCAGTATTTT.

The chain employs TRBV14 and TRBJ2-5, with D perhaps assigned TRBD1 or TRBD2 (5 bases each). Germline V gene data show CDR1 as SGHDN and CDR2 as FVKESK. The CDR3 runs to 13 residues. V shed 1 base and J shed 10 bases, with 13 bases lying between them. The CDR3 region is CASSQGGTRGQYF. The CDR3 DNA reads as TGTGCCAGCAGCCAAGGAGGGACCCGGGGCCAGTACTTC.

The chain uses TRBV7-9 and TRBJ2-7; D tentatively fits TRBD1 or TRBD2 (6 bases each). Germline-derived CDR1 and CDR2 are SEHNR and FQNEAQ (reference sequence). The CDR3 loop spans 13 amino acids. With 4 bases removed from V and 3 bases from J, the gap between germline ends came to 10 bases. The CDR3 protein is CASSSGAVYEQYF. CDR3 sequence (DNA): TGTGCCAGCAGCTCGGGGGCGGTCTACGAGCAGTACTTC. Full variable domain (rest looked up from reference TRBV7-9 and TRBJ2-7): DTGVSQNPRHKITKRGQNVTFRCDPISEHNRLYWYRQTLGQGPEFLTYFQNEAQLEKSRLLSDRFSAERPKGSFSTLEIQRTEQGDSAMYLCASSSGAVYEQYFGPGTRLTVT.

The V call is TRBV9, the J call TRBJ1-2; the match to TRBD1 covers 10 bases. The CDR3 contains 14 residues. The germline V gene has CDR1 SGDLS and CDR2 YYNGEE. With 3 bases clipped from V and 8 bases from J, the junction kept 7 bases outside the gene matches. CDR3 nucleotide sequence: TGTGCCAGCAGCGACCGGGACAGGGGATTGGGCTACACCTTC. As protein: CASSDRDRGLGYTF.

The chain combines TRBV19 with TRBJ1-1, with D perhaps matching TRBD1 (6 bases). Germline values: CDR1 LNHDA, CDR2 SQIVND (reference sequence). The CDR3 has 9 amino acids. Trimming left V 11 bases short and J 6 bases short, with 7 bases between. The CDR3 DNA is TGTGCCGCAGGGGCTGAAGCTTTCTTT. It specifies CAAGAEAFF.

The gene calls are TRBV19 and TRBJ2-7; unclear D gene. Germline CDR1 is LNHDA and CDR2 is SQIVND (reference sequence). CDR3 length: 12 residues. Trimming cost V 4 bases and J 6 bases, with 10 bases left between them. The CDR3 spells CASSNIVGEQYF. The CDR3 DNA is TGTGCCAGTAGTAACATTGTAGGCGAGCAGTACTTC. Full variable domain (missing parts from reference TRBV19 and TRBJ2-7): DGGITQSPKYLFRKEGQNVTLSCEQNLNHDAMYWYRQDPGQGLRLIYYSQIVNDFQKGDIAEGYSVSREKKESFPLTVTSAQKNPTAFYLCASSNIVGEQYFGPGTRLTVT.

The chain employs TRBV5-1 and TRBJ1-2, with 7 bases identical to TRBD1. Germline V gives CDR1 SGHRS, CDR2 YFSETQ. CDR3 length equals 13 residues. Trimming removed 4 bases from V and 2 bases from J; junction bases left unmatched: 2. The DNA for the CDR3 is TGCGCCAGCAGCATGACAGGGAACTATGGCTACACCTTC. Amino acids: CASSMTGNYGYTF.

V usage is TRBV30 and J usage is TRBJ1-2; D gene uncertain. CDR3 length: 12 amino acids. The germline V gene encodes CDR1 GTSNPN and CDR2 SVGIG (reference sequence). The V end lost 5 bases, the J end lost 8 bases, and 15 bases lay between the germline ends. The CDR3, as DNA: TGTGCCTGGGCCCCAGTAGGCGCGGGCTACACCTTC. Translated, it gives CAWAPVGAGYTF.

The gene calls are TRBV28 and TRBJ2-7; 8 nucleotides line up with TRBD1. In germline, CDR1 is MDHEN, CDR2 SYDVKM. Losses at the gene ends were 10 bases for V and 3 bases for J; bases not matched to a gene: 5. There are 12 residues in the CDR3. The CDR3 here is CAIRDRYYEQYF. The CDR3 region has the DNA TGTGCCATTCGGGACAGGTACTACGAGCAGTACTTC.

V and J are TRBV4-2 and TRBJ2-2; TRBD1 matches at 7 bases. Germline CDR1 reads LGHNA; CDR2 reads YNFKEQ. V shed 0 bases, J shed 3 bases, and the junction held 4 bases outside the gene matches. The CDR3 covers 16 residues. CDR3 sequence: CASSQDIRGYTGELFF. The DNA for the CDR3 is TGTGCCAGCAGCCAAGATATCAGGGGGTACACCGGGGAGCTGTTTTTT.

This chain uses TRBV28 with TRBJ2-7; TRBD2 is a possible D gene (5 bases). Trimming removed 7 bases from V and 1 base from J, with 17 bases in between. Germline V gene sequence: CDR1 MDHEN, CDR2 SYDVKM. The CDR3 loop spans 15 amino acids. This CDR3 reads CASKEPGSASYEQYF. The CDR3 DNA reads TGTGCCAGCAAAGAGCCGGGGTCGGCTTCCTACGAGCAGTACTTC.

The chain has TRBV5-1 and TRBJ2-7, with 9 bases fitting TRBD1. The CDR3 consists of 16 residues. CDR1 is SGHRS, CDR2 YFSETQ, per germline. The trim removed 4 bases at V and 5 bases at J, leaving 13 bases unmatched. The CDR3 nucleotides read TGCGCCAGCAGCCCCATATCCGGACAGGGGAATGACGAGCAGTACTTC. The encoded protein is CASSPISGQGNDEQYF.

A few counts support this clone. The chain employs TRBV28 and TRBJ2-5; 7 bases match TRBD2. The CDR3 has 17 amino acids. Germline loops: CDR1 MDHEN, CDR2 SYDVKM. Germline trimming cut 1 base from V and 4 bases from J; bases unmatched to any gene: 12. The CDR3 DNA sequence: TGTGCCAGCAGTTTATACGCCGGGCGGGAGTGGGGAGAGACCCAGTACTTC. Protein: CASSLYAGREWGETQYF.

The chain carries TRBV6-5 and TRBJ2-7, with a weak D call TRBD2 (6 bases). V lost 4 bases and J 7 bases, leaving 20 bases between the germline ends. The CDR3 sequence is 15 residues long. The V gene's germline CDR1 is MNHEY and CDR2 SVGAGI. The CDR3 region is CASSSLRREIMEQYF. DNA for the CDR3: TGTGCCAGCAGTTCTCTAAGGCGGGAAATTATGGAGCAGTACTTC.

The rearrangement joins TRBV5-1 to TRBJ2-5; 10 nucleotides agree with TRBD2. From germline, CDR1 is SGHRS and CDR2 YFSETQ. V lost 0 bases to trimming and J lost 4 bases; unmatched junction nucleotides: 3. The CDR3 covers 15 residues. The CDR3 DNA is TGCGCCAGCAGCTTGGCGTCTAGCGGGAGAGAGACCCAGTACTTC. It codes for CASSLASSGRETQYF. Full variable domain (outside the CDR3, taken from reference TRBV5-1 and TRBJ2-5): KAGVTQTPRYLIKTRGQQVTLSCSPISGHRSVSWYQQTPGQGLQFLFEYFSETQRNKGNFPGRFSGRQFSNSRSEMNVSTLELGDSALYLCASSLASSGRETQYFGPGTRLLVL.

The CDR3 bases are TGCAGCGTTGTTCGGGACACGGGCTCCTACGAGCAGTACTTC. It specifies CSVVRDTGSYEQYF. The genes are TRBV29-1 and TRBJ2-7; possible D gene TRBD1, 6 bases. The ends were cut back, 4 bases at V and 0 bases at J, with 13 bases in the middle. CDR3 length: 14 amino acids. Per the germline V gene, CDR1 is SQVTM and CDR2 is ANQGSEA.

This rearrangement joins TRBV11-2 to TRBJ2-2, with 12 positions matching TRBD2. The J segment lost 8 bases and the V segment lost 5 bases, leaving 9 bases of the junction unmatched. The CDR3 is 16 residues long. In germline, CDR1 is SGHAT, CDR2 FQNNGV. The CDR3 bases are TGTGCCAGCAGCGTGACTAGCGGGAGAATTATGGGGGAGCTGTTTTTT. Translating it yields CASSVTSGRIMGELFF.

Written as DNA, the CDR3 is TGTGCCAGCAGTGTTACGGTAGTCCCAGATACGCAGTATTTT. Translated: CASSVTVVPDTQYF. This chain uses TRBV2 with TRBJ2-3; D is uncertain. Germline CDR1 reads SNHLY; CDR2 reads FYNNEI. The V end lost 4 bases, the J end lost 4 bases, and 12 bases lay between the germline ends. The CDR3 runs 14 residues.

The rearrangement uses TRBV11-1 and TRBJ2-5; D is possibly TRBD1 (5 bases). Germline CDR1 SGHAT, CDR2 FQDESV (reference sequence). CDR3 length: 14 residues. V gave up 5 bases and J gave up 5 bases, with 15 bases separating them. The CDR3: CASSRPARAETQYF. CDR3 nucleotides: TGTGCCAGCAGCCGACCGGCCAGGGCGGAGACCCAGTACTTC. Full variable domain (missing parts from reference TRBV11-1 and TRBJ2-5): EAEVAQSPRYKITEKSQAVAFWCDPISGHATLYWYRQILGQGPELLVQFQDESVVDDSQLPKDRFSAERLKGVDSTLKIQPAELGDSAMYLCASSRPARAETQYFGPGTRLLVL.

The rearrangement links TRBV7-9 to TRBJ2-5; D is undetermined. Germline V gene data show CDR1 as SEHNR and CDR2 as FQNEAQ (reference sequence). V was cut by 5 bases and J by 4 bases, with 14 bases left in between. The length of the CDR3 is 14 residues. This CDR3 is CASSPSAGRETQYF. In DNA form, the CDR3 reads TGTGCCAGCAGCCCGTCTGCCGGGCGAGAGACCCAGTACTTC. Using reference TRBV7-9 and TRBJ2-5 for the parts outside the CDR3, the full variable domain is DTGVSQNPRHKITKRGQNVTFRCDPISEHNRLYWYRQTLGQGPEFLTYFQNEAQLEKSRLLSDRFSAERPKGSFSTLEIQRTEQGDSAMYLCASSPSAGRETQYFGPGTRLLVL.

This clone was counted only a few times. V gene TRBV6-4 combines with J gene TRBJ1-6; D is undetermined. Germline CDR1 MRHNA, CDR2 SNTAGT. Trimming took off 2 bases at V and 6 bases at J, with 14 bases between the two ends. The CDR3 spans 16 residues. CDR3 bases: TGTGCCAGCAGTGACGAATACGGGAGCCTTAATTCACCCCTCCACTTT. It specifies CASSDEYGSLNSPLHF.

CDR3 bases: TGTGCCAGCAGCCCCTTGGTAGGGGTGCAGTACTTC. It yields the protein CASSPLVGVQYF. The chain carries TRBV7-9 and TRBJ2-7, with D possibly matching TRBD1 (5 bases). The ends were cut back, 5 bases at V and 9 bases at J, with 14 bases in the middle. CDR1 is SEHNR and CDR2 is FQNEAQ in the germline V gene (reference sequence). This CDR3 comprises 12 residues.

The chain carries TRBV28 and TRBJ1-2; the D gene is possibly TRBD1 (5 bases). Germline V lookup: CDR1 MDHEN, CDR2 SYDVKM. This CDR3 contains 13 residues. Trimming took 6 bases from V and 4 from J, leaving 12 bases between them. The CDR3 nucleotides read TGTGCCAGCAGCCCCAGGGTGGGCTATGGCTACACCTTC. Protein product: CASSPRVGYGYTF.

This clone was observed once. The chain links TRBV4-2 to TRBJ1-5; no clear D gene. This CDR3 is built from 16 residues. CDR1 and CDR2 from the germline V gene are LGHNA and YNFKEQ. V was shortened by 1 base and J by 3 bases, with 13 bases between the two germline ends. The CDR3, as DNA: TGTGCCAGCAGCCAAGTGGGCAATCCTGCCAATCAGCCCCAGCATTTT. Protein: CASSQVGNPANQPQHF.